The rows below give T cell receptor beta chains drawn from one sample of a study of shared clonotypes between healthy human individuals. Using immunoSEQ multiplex PCR, the repertoire was profiled, and TCRdb retains in-frame clones only, with some absent. The sample lists around 2.1 million clones, almost 96% occurring once. The sample comprised naive CD4+ T cells sorted from blood. The receptors come from a man younger than 30 in good health. Each CDR3 is given with its conserved first and last residue. Each record gives: CDR3 protein, V gene, CDR3 length, J gene, clone size. Only some rows state a clone size, as once, few, many or a class for expanded clones.

CDR3 protein: CVPAPTGLPPGELFF
V gene: TRBV10-2
CDR3 length: 15
J gene: TRBJ2-2
clone size: NA

CDR3 protein: CASSGTGGRDNEQFF
V gene: TRBV2
CDR3 length: 15
J gene: TRBJ2-1
clone size: NA

CDR3 protein: CAWGTGTATNEKLFF
V gene: TRBV30
CDR3 length: 15
J gene: TRBJ1-4
clone size: NA

CDR3 protein: CASSVGERGGGDEAFF
V gene: TRBV7-9
CDR3 length: 16
J gene: TRBJ1-1
clone size: NA

CDR3 protein: CASSPGTGGNQPQHF
V gene: TRBV5-1
CDR3 length: 15
J gene: TRBJ1-5
clone size: few

CDR3 protein: CASTKGPGEAFF
V gene: TRBV19
CDR3 length: 12
J gene: TRBJ1-1
clone size: NA

CDR3 protein: CASSPVDYNEQFF
V gene: TRBV5-4
CDR3 length: 13
J gene: TRBJ2-1
clone size: NA

CDR3 protein: CATSRVRVSGAQAYEQYF
V gene: TRBV15
CDR3 length: 18
J gene: TRBJ2-7
clone size: once

CDR3 protein: CASSTRDRDYEQYF
V gene: TRBV7-9
CDR3 length: 14
J gene: TRBJ2-7
clone size: NA

CDR3 protein: CASTGGEKLFF
V gene: TRBV10-3
CDR3 length: 11
J gene: TRBJ1-4
clone size: NA

CDR3 protein: CASSLEQDTEAFF
V gene: TRBV11-3
CDR3 length: 13
J gene: TRBJ1-1
clone size: NA

CDR3 protein: CASSPGTVNSYEQYF
V gene: TRBV18
CDR3 length: 15
J gene: TRBJ2-7
clone size: NA

CDR3 protein: CASSLVQGPTEAFF
V gene: TRBV7-9
CDR3 length: 14
J gene: TRBJ1-1
clone size: NA

CDR3 protein: CASSLAGTGDTSYEQYF
V gene: TRBV5-1
CDR3 length: 17
J gene: TRBJ2-7
clone size: NA

CDR3 protein: CASSTGKDKYGYTF
V gene: TRBV19
CDR3 length: 14
J gene: TRBJ1-2
clone size: NA

CDR3 protein: CAWSVGRELYNEQFF
V gene: TRBV30
CDR3 length: 15
J gene: TRBJ2-1
clone size: once

CDR3 protein: CAWSVFWSDSSYNEQFF
V gene: TRBV30
CDR3 length: 17
J gene: TRBJ2-1
clone size: NA

CDR3 protein: CASSYGPGGSNTEAFF
V gene: TRBV6-6
CDR3 length: 16
J gene: TRBJ1-1
clone size: NA

CDR3 protein: CASTTEGRAGVGKNIQYF
V gene: TRBV28
CDR3 length: 18
J gene: TRBJ2-4
clone size: once

CDR3 protein: CASSKAEAPGCYEQYF
V gene: TRBV21-1
CDR3 length: 16
J gene: TRBJ2-7
clone size: NA

CDR3 protein: CASSPRWPGANLGYTF
V gene: TRBV5-6
CDR3 length: 16
J gene: TRBJ1-2
clone size: NA

CDR3 protein: CASSPQGQGGEKLFF
V gene: TRBV5-4
CDR3 length: 15
J gene: TRBJ1-4
clone size: NA

CDR3 protein: CASSWGRELYNEQFF
V gene: TRBV19
CDR3 length: 15
J gene: TRBJ2-1
clone size: NA

CDR3 protein: CASSPSRDRAAAFF
V gene: TRBV18
CDR3 length: 14
J gene: TRBJ1-1
clone size: NA

CDR3 protein: CASSLAGTNTEAFF
V gene: TRBV7-9
CDR3 length: 14
J gene: TRBJ1-1
clone size: NA

CDR3 protein: CARGLPTGELFF
V gene: TRBV7-7
CDR3 length: 12
J gene: TRBJ2-2
clone size: NA

CDR3 protein: CAWTPLLDTQYF
V gene: TRBV30
CDR3 length: 12
J gene: TRBJ2-3
clone size: NA

CDR3 protein: CASSQTGTANTGELFF
V gene: TRBV5-1
CDR3 length: 16
J gene: TRBJ2-2
clone size: NA

CDR3 protein: CASSLVDRGGGYTF
V gene: TRBV11-2
CDR3 length: 14
J gene: TRBJ1-2
clone size: NA

CDR3 protein: CASSWGSNYGYTF
V gene: TRBV5-1
CDR3 length: 13
J gene: TRBJ1-2
clone size: NA

CDR3 protein: CASNRINYGYTF
V gene: TRBV6-5
CDR3 length: 12
J gene: TRBJ1-2
clone size: NA

CDR3 protein: CASSLTGGAGRGELFF
V gene: TRBV28
CDR3 length: 16
J gene: TRBJ2-2
clone size: NA

CDR3 protein: CASTDRRVNEKLFF
V gene: TRBV13
CDR3 length: 14
J gene: TRBJ1-4
clone size: NA

CDR3 protein: CAWSVQGTVGNTIYF
V gene: TRBV30
CDR3 length: 15
J gene: TRBJ1-3
clone size: NA

CDR3 protein: CAWSVRLGQGGEQYF
V gene: TRBV30
CDR3 length: 15
J gene: TRBJ2-7
clone size: NA

CDR3 protein: CASSKGSGTAANYGYTF
V gene: TRBV21-1
CDR3 length: 17
J gene: TRBJ1-2
clone size: NA

CDR3 protein: CASSLAAGGSGNTIYF
V gene: TRBV11-2
CDR3 length: 16
J gene: TRBJ1-3
clone size: NA

CDR3 protein: CASSLGGAGGEAFF
V gene: TRBV5-4
CDR3 length: 14
J gene: TRBJ1-1
clone size: NA

CDR3 protein: CASSENLNTEAFF
V gene: TRBV2
CDR3 length: 13
J gene: TRBJ1-1
clone size: NA

CDR3 protein: CASSSLFSRKANTGELFF
V gene: TRBV11-2
CDR3 length: 18
J gene: TRBJ2-2
clone size: NA

CDR3 protein: CASSPMGYNYNEQFF
V gene: TRBV11-2
CDR3 length: 15
J gene: TRBJ2-1
clone size: NA

CDR3 protein: CASVGLANTQYF
V gene: TRBV5-6
CDR3 length: 12
J gene: TRBJ2-3
clone size: NA

CDR3 protein: CASSFTQETQYF
V gene: TRBV5-6
CDR3 length: 12
J gene: TRBJ2-5
clone size: NA

CDR3 protein: CASSPDRGQPQHF
V gene: TRBV6-6
CDR3 length: 13
J gene: TRBJ1-5
clone size: NA

CDR3 protein: CASRPPRGSYEQYF
V gene: TRBV6-5
CDR3 length: 14
J gene: TRBJ2-7
clone size: NA

CDR3 protein: CASSDTGTTGNTIYF
V gene: TRBV28
CDR3 length: 15
J gene: TRBJ1-3
clone size: NA

CDR3 protein: CASSPGTSGTKETQYF
V gene: TRBV5-8
CDR3 length: 16
J gene: TRBJ2-5
clone size: NA

CDR3 protein: CASSLAGGSGTEAFF
V gene: TRBV11-2
CDR3 length: 15
J gene: TRBJ1-1
clone size: NA

CDR3 protein: CASSALQSYEQYF
V gene: TRBV2
CDR3 length: 13
J gene: TRBJ2-7
clone size: NA

CDR3 protein: CASSLAGTPTGELFF
V gene: TRBV2
CDR3 length: 15
J gene: TRBJ2-2
clone size: NA

CDR3 protein: CASSLDPRGRNEQYF
V gene: TRBV7-8
CDR3 length: 15
J gene: TRBJ2-7
clone size: NA

CDR3 protein: CAISEFPAEAFF
V gene: TRBV10-3
CDR3 length: 12
J gene: TRBJ1-1
clone size: NA